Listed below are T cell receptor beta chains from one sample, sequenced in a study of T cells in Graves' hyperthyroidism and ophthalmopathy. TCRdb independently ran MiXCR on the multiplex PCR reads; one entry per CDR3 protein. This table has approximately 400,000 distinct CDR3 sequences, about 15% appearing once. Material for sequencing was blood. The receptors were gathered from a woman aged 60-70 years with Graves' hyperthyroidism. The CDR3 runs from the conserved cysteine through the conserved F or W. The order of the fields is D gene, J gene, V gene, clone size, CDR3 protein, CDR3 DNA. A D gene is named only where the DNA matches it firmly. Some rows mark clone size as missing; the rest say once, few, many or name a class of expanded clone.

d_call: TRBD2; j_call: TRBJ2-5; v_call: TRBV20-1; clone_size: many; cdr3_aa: CSARKAYVALAGNQETQYF; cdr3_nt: TGCAGTGCCAGAAAAGCGTATGTTGCGCTAGCGGGAAACCAAGAGACCCAGTACTTC
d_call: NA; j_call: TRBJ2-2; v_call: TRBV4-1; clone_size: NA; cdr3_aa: CASSLRGDSSTGELFF; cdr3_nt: TGCGCCAGCAGCCTTCGCGGGGACAGTTCCACCGGGGAGCTGTTTTTT
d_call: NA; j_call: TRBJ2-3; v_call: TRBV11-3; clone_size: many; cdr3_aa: CASSSHDTQYF; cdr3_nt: TGTGCCAGCAGCTCACACGATACGCAGTATTTT
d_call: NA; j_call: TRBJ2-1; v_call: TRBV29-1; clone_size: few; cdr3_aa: CSAQDRQNEQFF; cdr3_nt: TGCAGCGCACAAGACAGGCAAAATGAGCAGTTCTTC
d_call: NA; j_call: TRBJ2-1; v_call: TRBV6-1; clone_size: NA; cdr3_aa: CASIPSIWGNMPQPFF; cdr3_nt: TGTGCCAGCATTCCCTCAATTTGGGGGAACATGCCCCAACCGTTCTTC
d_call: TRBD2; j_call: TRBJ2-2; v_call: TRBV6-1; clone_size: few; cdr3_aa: CASSIGTSVNGELFF; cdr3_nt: TGTGCCAGCAGTATCGGGACTAGCGTGAACGGGGAGCTGTTTTTT
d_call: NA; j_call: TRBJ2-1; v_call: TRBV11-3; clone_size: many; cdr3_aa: CASSLLVYNNEQFF; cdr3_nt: TGTGCCAGCAGCTTGTTGGTCTACAACAATGAGCAGTTCTTC
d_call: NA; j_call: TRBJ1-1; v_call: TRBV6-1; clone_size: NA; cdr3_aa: CASSSALGGLPFF; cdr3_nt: TGTGCCAGCAGCTCCGCCTTGGGGGGTTTGCCTTTCTTT
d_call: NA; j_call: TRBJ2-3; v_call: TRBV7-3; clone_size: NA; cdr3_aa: CASSLTPPGGTDTQYF; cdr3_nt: TGTGCCAGCAGCTTAACCCCCCCTGGCGGCACAGATACGCAGTATTTT
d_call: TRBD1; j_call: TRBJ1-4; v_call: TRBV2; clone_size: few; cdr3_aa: CASKTTGDNEKLFF; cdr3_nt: TGTGCCAGCAAGACCACAGGGGATAATGAAAAACTGTTTTTT
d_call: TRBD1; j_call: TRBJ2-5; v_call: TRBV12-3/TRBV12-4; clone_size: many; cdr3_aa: CASSTGQGGEYF; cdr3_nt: TGTGCCAGCAGTACCGGACAGGGGGGGGAGTACTTC
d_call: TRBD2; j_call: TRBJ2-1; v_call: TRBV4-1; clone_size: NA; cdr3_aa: CASSQPRLAPYNEQFF; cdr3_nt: TGCGCCAGCAGCCAGCCCAGACTAGCCCCCTACAATGAGCAGTTCTTC
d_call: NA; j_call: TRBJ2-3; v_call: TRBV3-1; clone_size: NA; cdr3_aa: CASSQAASGTDTQYF; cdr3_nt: TGTGCCAGCAGCCAAGCGGCTAGCGGCACAGATACGCAGTATTTT
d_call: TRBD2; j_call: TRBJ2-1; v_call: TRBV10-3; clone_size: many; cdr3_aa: CAISLQGLAGSGNEQFF; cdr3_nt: TGTGCCATCAGTTTACAAGGACTAGCAGGATCGGGCAATGAGCAGTTCTTC
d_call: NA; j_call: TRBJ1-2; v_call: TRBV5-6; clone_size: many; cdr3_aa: CASSLARGVQGYTF; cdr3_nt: TGTGCCAGCAGCCTCGCGCGCGGGGTACAAGGCTACACCTTC
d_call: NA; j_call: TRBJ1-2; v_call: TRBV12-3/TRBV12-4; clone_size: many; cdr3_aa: CASSFSDFYGYTF; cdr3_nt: TGTGCCAGCAGCTTCTCGGACTTCTATGGCTACACCTTC
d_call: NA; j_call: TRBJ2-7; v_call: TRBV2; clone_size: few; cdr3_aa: CASSEGLLGPYEQYF; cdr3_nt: TGTGCCAGCAGTGAAGGCCTATTAGGCCCCTACGAGCAGTACTTC
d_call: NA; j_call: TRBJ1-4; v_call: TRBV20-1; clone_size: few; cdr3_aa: CSARTGRWEKLFF; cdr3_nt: TGCAGTGCTAGGACAGGTCGGTGGGAAAAACTGTTTTTT
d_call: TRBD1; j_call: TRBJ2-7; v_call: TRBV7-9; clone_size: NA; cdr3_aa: CASSLVGTGPYEQYF; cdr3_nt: TGTGCCAGCAGCTTAGTCGGGACAGGTCCCTACGAGCAGTACTTC
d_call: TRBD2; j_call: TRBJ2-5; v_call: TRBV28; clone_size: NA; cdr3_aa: CASSSGGAEETQYF; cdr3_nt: TGTGCCAGCAGTTCGGGAGGGGCGGAGGAGACCCAGTACTTC
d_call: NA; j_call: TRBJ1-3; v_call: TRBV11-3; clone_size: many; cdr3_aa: CASSSPPVGSGNTIYF; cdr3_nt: TGTGCCAGCAGCTCTCCCCCTGTGGGCTCTGGAAACACCATATATTTT
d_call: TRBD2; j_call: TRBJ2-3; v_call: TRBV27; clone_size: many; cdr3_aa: CASSSSTSGASDTQYF; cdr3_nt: TGTGCCAGCAGTTCCTCGACTAGCGGAGCTTCAGATACGCAGTATTTT
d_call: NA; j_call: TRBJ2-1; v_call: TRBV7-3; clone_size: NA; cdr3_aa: CASSFEKGEQFF; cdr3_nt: TGTGCCAGCAGCTTTGAAAAGGGTGAGCAGTTCTTC
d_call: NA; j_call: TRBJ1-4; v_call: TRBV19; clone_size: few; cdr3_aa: CASREKGPGTGSNEKLFF; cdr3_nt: TGTGCCAGTAGAGAAAAGGGCCCCGGTACAGGGAGCAATGAAAAACTGTTTTTT
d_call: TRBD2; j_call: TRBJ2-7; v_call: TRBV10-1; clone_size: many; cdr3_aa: CASSDRAGGIYEQYF; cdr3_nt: TGCGCCAGCAGTGACCGAGCGGGAGGCATCTACGAGCAGTACTTC
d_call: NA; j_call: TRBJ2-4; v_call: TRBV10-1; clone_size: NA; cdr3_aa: CASKRLLAKNIQYF; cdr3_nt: TGCGCCAGCAAGAGGTTGTTAGCCAAAAACATTCAGTACTTC
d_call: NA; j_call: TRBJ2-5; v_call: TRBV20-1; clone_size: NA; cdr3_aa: CSAGYQETQYF; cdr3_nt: TGCAGTGCAGGCTACCAAGAGACCCAGTACTTC
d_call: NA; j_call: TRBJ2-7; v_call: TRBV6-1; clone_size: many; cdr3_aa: CASTPRGSYYEQYF; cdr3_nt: TGTGCCAGCACCCCCCGCGGATCCTACTACGAGCAGTACTTC
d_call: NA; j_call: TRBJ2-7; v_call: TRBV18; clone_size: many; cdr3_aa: CASSPPTSIIKQYF; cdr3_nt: TGTGCCAGCTCACCGCCCACTAGTATTATTAAGCAGTACTTC
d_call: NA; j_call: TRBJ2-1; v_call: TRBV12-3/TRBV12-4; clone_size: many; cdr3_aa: CASSFGGYNEQFF; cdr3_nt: TGTGCCAGCAGTTTTGGTGGGTACAATGAGCAGTTCTTC
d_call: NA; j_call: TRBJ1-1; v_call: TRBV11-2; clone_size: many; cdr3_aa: CASSLRTEAFF; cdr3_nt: TGTGCCAGCAGCTTGCGAACTGAAGCTTTCTTT
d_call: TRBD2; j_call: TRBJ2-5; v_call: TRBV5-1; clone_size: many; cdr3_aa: CASSLVLAGTLPGGEETQYF; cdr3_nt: TGCGCCAGCAGCTTGGTACTAGCGGGAACTTTGCCCGGCGGAGAAGAGACCCAGTACTTC
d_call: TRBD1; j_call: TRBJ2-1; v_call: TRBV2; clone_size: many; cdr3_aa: CAIQIGTGRSEQFF; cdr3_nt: TGTGCCATCCAAATTGGGACAGGGAGGAGTGAGCAGTTCTTC
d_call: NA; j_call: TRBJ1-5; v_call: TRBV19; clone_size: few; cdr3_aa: CATRKGPAGNQPQHF; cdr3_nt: TGTGCCACCCGAAAAGGTCCGGCAGGCAATCAGCCCCAGCATTTT
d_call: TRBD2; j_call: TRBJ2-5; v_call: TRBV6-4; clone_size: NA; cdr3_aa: CASSYLTSGGTQETQYF; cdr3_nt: TGTGCCAGCAGTTATTTGACTAGCGGGGGGACCCAAGAGACCCAGTACTTC
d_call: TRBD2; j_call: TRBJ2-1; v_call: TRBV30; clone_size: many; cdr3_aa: CAWSLGLAGNEQFF; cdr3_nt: TGTGCCTGGAGTCTCGGACTAGCGGGGAATGAGCAGTTCTTC
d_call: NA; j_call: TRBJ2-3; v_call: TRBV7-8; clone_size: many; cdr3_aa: CASSLAGPDTQYF; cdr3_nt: TGTGCCAGCAGCTTAGCGGGCCCAGATACGCAGTATTTT
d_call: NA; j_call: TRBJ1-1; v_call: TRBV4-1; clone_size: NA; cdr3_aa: CASSQATLGPTEAFF; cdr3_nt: TGCGCCAGCAGCCAAGCGACGTTGGGGCCCACTGAAGCTTTCTTT
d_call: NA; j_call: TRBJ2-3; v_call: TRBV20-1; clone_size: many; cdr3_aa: CSARDPAGTDTQYF; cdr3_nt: TGCAGTGCTAGAGATCCGGCAGGCACAGATACGCAGTATTTT
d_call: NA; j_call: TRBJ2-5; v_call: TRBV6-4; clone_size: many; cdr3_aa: CASSDSPFSNQETQYF; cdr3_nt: TGTGCCAGCAGTGACTCCCCGTTTAGCAACCAAGAGACCCAGTACTTC
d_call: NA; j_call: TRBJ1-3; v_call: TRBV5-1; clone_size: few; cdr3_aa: CASSLVGVSGNTIYF; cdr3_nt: TGCGCCAGCAGCTTGGTGGGGGTCTCTGGAAACACCATATATTTT
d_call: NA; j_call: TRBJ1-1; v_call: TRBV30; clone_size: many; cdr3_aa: CAWEIGGNTEAFF; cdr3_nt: TGTGCCTGGGAAATAGGGGGAAACACTGAAGCTTTCTTT
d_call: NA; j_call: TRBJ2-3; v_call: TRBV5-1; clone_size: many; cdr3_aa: CASSFGTGTDTQYF; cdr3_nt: TGCGCCAGCAGCTTCGGGACTGGCACAGATACGCAGTATTTT
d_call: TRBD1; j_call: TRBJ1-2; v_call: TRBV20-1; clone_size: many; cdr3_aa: CSASRGDTRGYTF; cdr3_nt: TGCAGTGCTAGCAGGGGGGATACTCGTGGCTACACCTTC
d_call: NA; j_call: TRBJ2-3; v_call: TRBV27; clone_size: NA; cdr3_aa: CATRPLATTDTQYF; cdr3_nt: TGTGCCACCCGTCCCCTAGCGACCACAGATACGCAGTATTTT
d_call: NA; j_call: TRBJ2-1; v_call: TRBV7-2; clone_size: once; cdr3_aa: CASSLGQSQFF; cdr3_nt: TGTGCCAGCAGCTTAGGACAGTCGCAGTTCTTC